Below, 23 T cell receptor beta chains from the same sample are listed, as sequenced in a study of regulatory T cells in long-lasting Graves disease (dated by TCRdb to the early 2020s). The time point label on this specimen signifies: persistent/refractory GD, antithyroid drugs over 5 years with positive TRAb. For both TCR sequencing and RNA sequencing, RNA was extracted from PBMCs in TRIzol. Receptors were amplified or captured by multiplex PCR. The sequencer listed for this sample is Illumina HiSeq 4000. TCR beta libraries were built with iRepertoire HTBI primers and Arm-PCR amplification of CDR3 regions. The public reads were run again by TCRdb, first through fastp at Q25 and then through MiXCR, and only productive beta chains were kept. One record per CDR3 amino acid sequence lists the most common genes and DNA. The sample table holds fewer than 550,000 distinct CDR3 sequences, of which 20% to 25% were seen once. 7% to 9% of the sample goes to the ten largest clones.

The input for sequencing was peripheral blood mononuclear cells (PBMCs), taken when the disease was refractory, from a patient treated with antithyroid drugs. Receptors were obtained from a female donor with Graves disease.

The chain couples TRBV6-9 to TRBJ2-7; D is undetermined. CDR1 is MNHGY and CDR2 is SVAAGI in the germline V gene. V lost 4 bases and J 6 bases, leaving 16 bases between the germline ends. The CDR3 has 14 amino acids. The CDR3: CASSSGLPSGEQYF. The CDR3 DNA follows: TGTGCCAGCAGTTCCGGGTTACCTTCGGGCGAGCAGTACTTC.

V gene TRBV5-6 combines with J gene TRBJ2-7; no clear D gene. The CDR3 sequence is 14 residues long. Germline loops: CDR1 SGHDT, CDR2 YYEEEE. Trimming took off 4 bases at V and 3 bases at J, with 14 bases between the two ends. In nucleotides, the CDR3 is TGTGCCAGCAGCCCCGGCGGAGCTCACTACGAGCAGTACTTC. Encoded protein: CASSPGGAHYEQYF.

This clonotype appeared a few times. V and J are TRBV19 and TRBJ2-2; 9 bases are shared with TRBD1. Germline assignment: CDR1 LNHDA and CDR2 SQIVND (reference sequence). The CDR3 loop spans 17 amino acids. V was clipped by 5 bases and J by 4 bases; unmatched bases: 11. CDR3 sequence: CASSGTGNYLGTGELFF. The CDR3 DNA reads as TGTGCCAGTAGTGGGACAGGGAACTACCTCGGCACCGGGGAGCTGTTTTTT.

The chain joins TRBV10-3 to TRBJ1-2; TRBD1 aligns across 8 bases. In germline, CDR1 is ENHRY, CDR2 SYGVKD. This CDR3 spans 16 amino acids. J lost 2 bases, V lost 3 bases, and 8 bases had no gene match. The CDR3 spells CAISDVGTGVNYGYTF. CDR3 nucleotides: TGTGCCATCAGTGACGTCGGGACAGGAGTGAACTATGGCTACACCTTC.

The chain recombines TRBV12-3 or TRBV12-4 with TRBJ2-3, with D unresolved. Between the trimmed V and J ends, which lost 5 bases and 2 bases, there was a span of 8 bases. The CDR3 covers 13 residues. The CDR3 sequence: CASSHEDTDTQYF. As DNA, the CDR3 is TGTGCCAGCAGTCACGAGGACACAGATACGCAGTATTTT.

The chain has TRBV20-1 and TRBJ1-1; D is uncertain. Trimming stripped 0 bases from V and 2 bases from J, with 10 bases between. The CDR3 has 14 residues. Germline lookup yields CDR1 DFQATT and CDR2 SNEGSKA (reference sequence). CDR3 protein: CSARDRFINTEAFF. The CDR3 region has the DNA TGCAGTGCTAGAGACAGGTTTATTAACACTGAAGCTTTCTTT.

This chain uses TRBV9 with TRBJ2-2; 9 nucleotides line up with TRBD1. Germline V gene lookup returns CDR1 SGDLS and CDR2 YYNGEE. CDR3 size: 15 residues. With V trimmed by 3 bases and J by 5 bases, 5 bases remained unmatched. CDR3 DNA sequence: TGTGCCAGCAGCGACGGGACAGGGTCGACCGGGGAGCTGTTTTTT. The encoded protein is CASSDGTGSTGELFF.

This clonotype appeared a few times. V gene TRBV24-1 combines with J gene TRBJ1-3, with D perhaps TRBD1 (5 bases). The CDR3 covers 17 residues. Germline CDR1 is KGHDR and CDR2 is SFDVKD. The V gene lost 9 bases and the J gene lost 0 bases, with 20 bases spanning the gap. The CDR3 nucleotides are TGTGCCACCCCCCCCCGGGACCTTCTTCACTCTGGAAACACCATATATTTT. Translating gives CATPPRDLLHSGNTIYF.

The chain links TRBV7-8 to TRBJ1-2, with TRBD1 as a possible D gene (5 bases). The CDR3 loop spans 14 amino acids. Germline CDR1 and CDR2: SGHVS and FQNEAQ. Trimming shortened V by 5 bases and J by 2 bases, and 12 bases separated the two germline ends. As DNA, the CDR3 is TGTGCCAGCAGCCGAGGGGCAGGGAACTATGGCTACACCTTC. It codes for CASSRGAGNYGYTF.

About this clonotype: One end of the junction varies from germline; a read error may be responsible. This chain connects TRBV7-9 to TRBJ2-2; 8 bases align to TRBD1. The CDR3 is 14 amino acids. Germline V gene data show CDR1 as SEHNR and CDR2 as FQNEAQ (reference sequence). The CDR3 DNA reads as TGTGTCAGCAGCTATACAGGGGGGACCGGGGAGCTGTTTTTT. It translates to CVSSYTGGTGELFF. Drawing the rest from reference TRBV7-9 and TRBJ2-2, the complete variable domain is DTGVSQNPRHKITKRGQNVTFRCDPISEHNRLYWYRQTLGQGPEFLTYFQNEAQLEKSRLLSDRFSAERPKGSFSTLEIQRTEQGDSAMYLCVSSYTGGTGELFFGEGSRLTVL.

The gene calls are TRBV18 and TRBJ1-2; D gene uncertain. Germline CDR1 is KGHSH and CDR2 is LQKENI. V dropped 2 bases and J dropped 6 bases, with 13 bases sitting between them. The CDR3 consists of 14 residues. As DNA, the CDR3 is TGTGCCAGCTCACCAAGTAGCAAGGCGGATGGCTACACCTTC. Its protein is CASSPSSKADGYTF.

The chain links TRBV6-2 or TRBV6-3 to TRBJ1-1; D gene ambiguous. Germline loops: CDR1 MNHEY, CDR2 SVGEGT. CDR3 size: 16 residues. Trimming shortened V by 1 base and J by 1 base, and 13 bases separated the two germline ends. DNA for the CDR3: TGTGCCAGCAGTTACTTCGGGTACCGGGCGAACACTGAAGCTTTCTTT. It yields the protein CASSYFGYRANTEAFF.

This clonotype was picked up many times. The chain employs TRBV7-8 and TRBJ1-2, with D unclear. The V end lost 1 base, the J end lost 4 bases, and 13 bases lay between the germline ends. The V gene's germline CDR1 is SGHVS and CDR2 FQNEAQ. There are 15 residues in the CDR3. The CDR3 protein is CASSLEVPWSYGYTF. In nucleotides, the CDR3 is TGTGCCAGCAGCTTAGAGGTTCCGTGGAGCTATGGCTACACCTTC. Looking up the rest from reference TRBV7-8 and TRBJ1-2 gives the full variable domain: GAGVSQSPRYKVAKRGQDVALRCDPISGHVSLFWYQQALGQGPEFLTYFQNEAQLDKSGLPSDRFFAERPEGSVSTLKIQRTQQEDSAVYLCASSLEVPWSYGYTFGSGTRLTVV.

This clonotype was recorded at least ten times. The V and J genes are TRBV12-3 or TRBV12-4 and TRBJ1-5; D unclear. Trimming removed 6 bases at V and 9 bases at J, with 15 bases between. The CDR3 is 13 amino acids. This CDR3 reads CASSYQPYGPQHF. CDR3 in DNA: TGTGCCAGCAGCTATCAACCTTATGGGCCCCAGCATTTT.

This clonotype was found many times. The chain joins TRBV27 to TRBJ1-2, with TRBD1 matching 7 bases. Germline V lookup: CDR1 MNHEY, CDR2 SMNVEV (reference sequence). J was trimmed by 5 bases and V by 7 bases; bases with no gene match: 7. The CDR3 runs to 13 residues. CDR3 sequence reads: CASTTGPGYGYTF. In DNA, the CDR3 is TGTGCCAGCACGACAGGGCCGGGTTATGGCTACACCTTC.

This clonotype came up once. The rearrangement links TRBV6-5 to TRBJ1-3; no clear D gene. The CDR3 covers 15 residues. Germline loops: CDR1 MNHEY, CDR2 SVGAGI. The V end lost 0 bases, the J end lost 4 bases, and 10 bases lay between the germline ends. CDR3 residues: CASSYSSPEGNTIYF. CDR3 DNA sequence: TGTGCCAGCAGTTACTCGAGCCCGGAGGGAAACACCATATATTTT.

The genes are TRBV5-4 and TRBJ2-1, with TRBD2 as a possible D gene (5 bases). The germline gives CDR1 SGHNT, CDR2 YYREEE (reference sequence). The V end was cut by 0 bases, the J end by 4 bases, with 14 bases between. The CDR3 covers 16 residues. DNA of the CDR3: TGTGCCAGCAGCTTGGCCGGGAAGCTCACTTACAATGAGCAGTTCTTC. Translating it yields CASSLAGKLTYNEQFF.

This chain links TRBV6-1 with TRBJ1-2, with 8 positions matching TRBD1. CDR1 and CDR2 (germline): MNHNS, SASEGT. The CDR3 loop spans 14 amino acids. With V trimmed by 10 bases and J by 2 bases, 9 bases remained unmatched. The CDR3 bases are TGTGCCACCCAGGGGGCCCCCACCAACTATGGCTACACCTTC. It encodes CATQGAPTNYGYTF.

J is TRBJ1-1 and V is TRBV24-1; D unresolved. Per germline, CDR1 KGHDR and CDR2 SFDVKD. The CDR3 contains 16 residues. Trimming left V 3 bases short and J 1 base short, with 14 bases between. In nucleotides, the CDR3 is TGTGCCACCAGTGATCCGACGGAGGGAGGGAACACTGAAGCTTTCTTT. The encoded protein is CATSDPTEGGNTEAFF.

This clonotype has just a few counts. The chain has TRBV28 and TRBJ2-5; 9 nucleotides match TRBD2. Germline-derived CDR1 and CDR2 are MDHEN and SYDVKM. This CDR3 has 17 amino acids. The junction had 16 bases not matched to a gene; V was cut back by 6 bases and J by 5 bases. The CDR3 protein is CASSLMEGGRAAETQYF. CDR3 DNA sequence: TGTGCCAGCAGCTTAATGGAGGGCGGGAGGGCCGCCGAGACCCAGTACTTC. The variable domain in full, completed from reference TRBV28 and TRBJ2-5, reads DVKVTQSSRYLVKRTGEKVFLECVQDMDHENMFWYRQDPGLGLRLIYFSYDVKMKEKGDIPEGYSVSREKKERFSLILESASTNQTSMYLCASSLMEGGRAAETQYFGPGTRLLVL.

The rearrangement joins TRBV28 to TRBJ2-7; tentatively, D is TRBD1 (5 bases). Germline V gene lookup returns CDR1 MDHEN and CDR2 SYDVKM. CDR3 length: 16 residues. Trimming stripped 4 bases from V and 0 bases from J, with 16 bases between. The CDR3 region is CASSSGFQGSSYEQYF. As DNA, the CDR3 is TGTGCCAGCAGTTCCGGATTCCAGGGTAGCTCCTACGAGCAGTACTTC.

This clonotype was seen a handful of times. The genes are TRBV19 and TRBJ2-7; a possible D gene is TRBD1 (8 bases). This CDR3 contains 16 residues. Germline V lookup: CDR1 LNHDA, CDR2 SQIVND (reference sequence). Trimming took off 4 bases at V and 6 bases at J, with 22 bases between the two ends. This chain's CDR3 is CASSRTRTGSAREQYF. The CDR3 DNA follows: TGTGCCAGTAGTAGGACTAGGACAGGGTCCGCTCGCGAGCAGTACTTC.

CDR3 DNA sequence: TGTGCCAGCAGCGTCGGACATGGGACAGGGAGCTCTCAGCCCCAGCATTTT. Protein: CASSVGHGTGSSQPQHF. V usage is TRBV7-2 and J usage is TRBJ1-5; 9 bases align to TRBD1. The CDR3 has 17 amino acids. Germline loops: CDR1 SGHTA, CDR2 FQGNSA. J lost 6 bases, V lost 5 bases, and 14 bases had no gene match.